The entry below describes one T cell receptor beta chain. Its antigen is not known. The germline gene is not matched at one end of the junction; a read error may be the cause. This sample stems from a study of tumor and adjacent non-tumor tissue in lung cancer. Looking at the study overall: Some 4.2 million productive TCRbeta reads were obtained per sample on average. The study, taken as a whole, reports: Top 100 clones took a larger repertoire share in normal lung. Tumor TCR diversity, when higher, was linked to shorter survival. Compared with tumor, normal lung showed significantly lower TCR diversity.

Germline CDR1 KGHSY, CDR2 FQNENV. The CDR3 runs to 14 residues. The template was RNA from unsorted bulk tissue. This non-tumor lung sample came from over 3 cm beyond the tumor edge. Three rounds of nested PCR, following a modified ARM-PCR protocol, produced the TCRbeta library. TCRdb re-analysed the multiplex PCR reads in MiXCR, keeping a single row per CDR3 protein. In the table there are around 82,000 distinct CDR3 sequences, 80% to 90% of which are singletons. The rearrangement links TRBV16 to TRBJ2-7; D gene unclear. The receptor was isolated from a man aged 55 to 70 with non-small cell lung cancer. Sequenced: distant non-tumor lung tissue. The CDR3 region has the DNA TGTGCTAGCAGCCCGACAATGTCCGACTACGAGCAGTACTTC. Translating it yields CASSPTMSDYEQYF.